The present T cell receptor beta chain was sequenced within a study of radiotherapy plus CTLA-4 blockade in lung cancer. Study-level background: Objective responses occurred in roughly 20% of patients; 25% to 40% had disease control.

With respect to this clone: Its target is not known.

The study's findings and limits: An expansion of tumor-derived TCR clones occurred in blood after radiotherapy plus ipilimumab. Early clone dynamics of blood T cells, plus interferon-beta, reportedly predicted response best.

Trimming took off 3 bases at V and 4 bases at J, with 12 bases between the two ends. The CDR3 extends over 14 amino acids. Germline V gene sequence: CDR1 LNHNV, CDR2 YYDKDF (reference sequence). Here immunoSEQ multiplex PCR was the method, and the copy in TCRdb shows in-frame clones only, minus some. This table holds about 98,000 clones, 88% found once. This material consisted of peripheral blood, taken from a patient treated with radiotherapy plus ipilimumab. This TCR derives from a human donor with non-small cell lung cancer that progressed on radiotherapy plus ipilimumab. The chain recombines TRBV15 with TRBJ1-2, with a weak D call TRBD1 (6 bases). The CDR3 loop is CATSSGGTGYGYTF. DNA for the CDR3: TGTGCCACCAGCAGCGGGGGCACAGGCTATGGCTACACCTTC. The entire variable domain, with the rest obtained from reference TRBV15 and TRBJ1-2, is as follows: DAMVIQNPRYQVTQFGKPVTLSCSQTLNHNVMYWYQQKSSQAPKLLFHYYDKDFNNEADTPDNFQSRRPNTSFCFLDIRSPGLGDTAMYLCATSSGGTGYGYTFGSGTRLTVV.